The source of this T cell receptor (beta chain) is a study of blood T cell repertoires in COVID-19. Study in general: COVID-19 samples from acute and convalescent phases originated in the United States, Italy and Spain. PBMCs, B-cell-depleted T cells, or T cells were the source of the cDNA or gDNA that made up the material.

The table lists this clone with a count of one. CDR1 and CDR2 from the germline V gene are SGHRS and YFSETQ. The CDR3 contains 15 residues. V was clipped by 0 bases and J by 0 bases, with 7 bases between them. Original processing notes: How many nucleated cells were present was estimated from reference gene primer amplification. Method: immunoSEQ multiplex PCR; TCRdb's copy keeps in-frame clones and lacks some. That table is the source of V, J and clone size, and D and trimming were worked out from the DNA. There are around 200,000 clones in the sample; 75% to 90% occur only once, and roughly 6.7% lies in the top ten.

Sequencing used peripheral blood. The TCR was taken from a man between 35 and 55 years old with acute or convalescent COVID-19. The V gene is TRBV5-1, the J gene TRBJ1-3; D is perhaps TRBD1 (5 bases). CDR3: CASSLGQSSGNTIYF. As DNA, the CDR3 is TGCGCCAGCAGCTTGGGACAGTCCTCTGGAAACACCATATATTTT.